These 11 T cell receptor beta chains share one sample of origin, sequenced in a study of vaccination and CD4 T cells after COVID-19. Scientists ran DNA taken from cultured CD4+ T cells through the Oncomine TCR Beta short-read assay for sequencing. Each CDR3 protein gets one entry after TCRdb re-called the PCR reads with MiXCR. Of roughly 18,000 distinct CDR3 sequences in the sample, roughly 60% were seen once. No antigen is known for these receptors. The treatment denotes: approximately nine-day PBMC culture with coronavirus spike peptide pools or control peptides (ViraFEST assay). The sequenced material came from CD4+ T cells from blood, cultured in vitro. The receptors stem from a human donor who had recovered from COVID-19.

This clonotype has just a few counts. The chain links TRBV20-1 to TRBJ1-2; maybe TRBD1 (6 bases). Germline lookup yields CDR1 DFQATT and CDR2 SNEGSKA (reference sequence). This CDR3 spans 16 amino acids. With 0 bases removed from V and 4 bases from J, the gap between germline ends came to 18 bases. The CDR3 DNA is TGCAGTGCTAGAGATCCGGAACAGGGAGACCTCTATGGCTACACCTTC. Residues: CSARDPEQGDLYGYTF.

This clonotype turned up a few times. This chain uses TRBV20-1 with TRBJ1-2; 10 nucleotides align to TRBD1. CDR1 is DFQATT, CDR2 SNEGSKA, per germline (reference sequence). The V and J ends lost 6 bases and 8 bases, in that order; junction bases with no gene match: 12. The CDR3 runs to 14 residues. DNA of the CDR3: TGCAGTGCCAGGCGGGACAGGGGAGATTGGGGCTACACCTTC. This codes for CSARRDRGDWGYTF.

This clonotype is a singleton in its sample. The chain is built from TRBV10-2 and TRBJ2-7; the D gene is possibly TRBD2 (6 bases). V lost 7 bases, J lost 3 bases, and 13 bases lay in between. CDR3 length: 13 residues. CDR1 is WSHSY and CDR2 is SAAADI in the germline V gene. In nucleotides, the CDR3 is TGCGCCAGCACGAGGTCGACTAGCTACGAGCAGTACTTC. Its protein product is CASTRSTSYEQYF.

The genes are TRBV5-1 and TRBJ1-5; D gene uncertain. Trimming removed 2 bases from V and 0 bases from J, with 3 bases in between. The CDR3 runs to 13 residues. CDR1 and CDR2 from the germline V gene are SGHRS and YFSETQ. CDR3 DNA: TGCGCCAGCAGCTTAAGTAGCAATCAGCCCCAGCATTTT. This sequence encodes CASSLSSNQPQHF.

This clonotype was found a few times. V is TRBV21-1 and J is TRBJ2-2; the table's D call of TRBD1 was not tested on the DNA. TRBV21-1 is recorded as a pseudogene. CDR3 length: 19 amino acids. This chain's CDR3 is CASSSYEGQASINTGELFF. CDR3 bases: TGTGCCAGCAGCAGCTACGAAGGACAGGCCTCAATCAACACCGGGGAGCTGTTTTTT.

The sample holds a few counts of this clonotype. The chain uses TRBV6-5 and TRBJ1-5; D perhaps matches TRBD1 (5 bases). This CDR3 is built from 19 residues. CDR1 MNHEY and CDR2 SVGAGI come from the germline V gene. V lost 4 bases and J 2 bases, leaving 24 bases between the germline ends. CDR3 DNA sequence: TGTGCCAGCAGTTCCCCAAGGCAGGGCAAAGTAAGGGGCAATCAGCCCCAGCATTTT. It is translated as CASSSPRQGKVRGNQPQHF.

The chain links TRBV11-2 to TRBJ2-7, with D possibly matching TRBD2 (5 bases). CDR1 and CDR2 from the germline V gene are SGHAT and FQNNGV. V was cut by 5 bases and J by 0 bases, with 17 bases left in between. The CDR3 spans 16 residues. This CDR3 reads CASSLFPRGSSYEQYF. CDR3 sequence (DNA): TGTGCCAGCAGCCTATTCCCCCGGGGTTCCTCCTACGAGCAGTACTTC. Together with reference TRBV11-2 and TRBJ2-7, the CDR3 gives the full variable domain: EAGVAQSPRYKIIEKRQSVAFWCNPISGHATLYWYQQILGQGPKLLIQFQNNGVVDDSQLPKDRFSAERLKGVDSTLKIQPAKLEDSAVYLCASSLFPRGSSYEQYFGPGTRLTVT.

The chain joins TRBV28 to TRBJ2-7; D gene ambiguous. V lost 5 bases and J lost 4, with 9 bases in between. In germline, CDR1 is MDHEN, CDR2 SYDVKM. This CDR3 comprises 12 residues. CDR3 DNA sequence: TGTGCCAGCAGTGCCCACGGGTACGAGCAGTACTTC. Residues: CASSAHGYEQYF.

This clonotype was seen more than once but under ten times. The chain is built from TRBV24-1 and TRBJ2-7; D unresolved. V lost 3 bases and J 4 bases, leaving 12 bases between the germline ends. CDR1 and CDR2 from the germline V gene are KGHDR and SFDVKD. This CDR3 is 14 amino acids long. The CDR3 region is CATSDRNDPYEQYF. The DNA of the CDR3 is TGTGCCACCAGTGATCGGAACGATCCTTACGAGCAGTACTTC.

CDR3 sequence reads: CSAPDNRQETQYF. The CDR3 DNA reads as TGCAGTGCACCTGACAACCGTCAAGAGACCCAGTACTTC. This chain links TRBV20-1 with TRBJ2-5; the D is unclear. The germline V and J ends were trimmed by 6 bases and 2 bases, with 13 bases remaining between them. This CDR3 is 13 amino acids long. Germline V gene data show CDR1 as DFQATT and CDR2 as SNEGSKA (reference sequence).

The CDR3, as DNA: TGTGCCAGCAGCTGGGGGGATTTCCGCAATCAGCCCCAGCATTTT. It translates to CASSWGDFRNQPQHF. The chain joins TRBV5-8 to TRBJ1-5; TRBD1 might be the D (5 bases). The ends were cut back, 3 bases at V and 2 bases at J, with 12 bases in the middle. CDR1 is SGHTS, CDR2 YDEGEE, per germline. The length of the CDR3 is 15 residues. The full variable domain, completed using reference TRBV5-8 and TRBJ1-5, is EAGVTQSPTHLIKTRGQQATLRCSPISGHTSVYWYQQALGLGLQFLLWYDEGEERNRGNFPPRFSGRQFPNYSSELNVNALELEDSALYLCASSWGDFRNQPQHFGDGTRLSIL.